This entry lists 22 T cell receptor beta chains sequenced from one sample in a study of T cell clonality in common variable immunodeficiency. Some clones are missing from TCRdb's copy, which holds only in-frame ones; the method was immunoSEQ multiplex PCR. Sampling found about 34,000 clones, none seen once. The sequencing sample was made of peripheral blood mononuclear cells. These receptors were obtained from a person between 18 and 70 years old in good health.

There are a few counts of this clone. The CDR3 end is not reached by the read, which stops 3 residues before it; the germline J gene fills it in. This sequence joins TRBV7-2 and TRBJ2-3, with D possibly matching TRBD1 (5 bases). The CDR3 extends over 12 amino acids. Germline V gene sequence: CDR1 SGHTA, CDR2 FQGNSA. Trimming pared 4 bases from V and 5 bases from J, leaving 7 bases between. The sequenced part of the CDR3 DNA is TGTGCCAGCAGCTCCCAGGGAGATACG. Amino acids: CASSSQGDT. The full CDR3 is CASSSQGDTQYF.

Many counts were recorded for this clone. The read comes to an end 3 residues before the CDR3 does, leaving the germline J gene to fill in the end. The chain uses TRBV23-1 and TRBJ2-7; D gene unclear. TRBV23-1 is designated an ORF whose function remains uncertain. CDR3 length equals 15 residues. The V gene lost 6 bases and the J gene lost 2 bases, with 17 bases spanning the gap. The sequenced CDR3 bases are TGCGCCAGCAGCAAGGGTCCCTCCTACCCCTACGAG. Encoded protein: CASSKGPSYPYE. Given in full, the CDR3 is CASSKGPSYPYEQYF.

This clone was recorded many times. The sequence runs out 3 residues before the end of the CDR3; the remainder is reconstructed from the germline J gene. The rearrangement uses TRBV9 and TRBJ1-2, with 7 nucleotides matching TRBD1. CDR3 length: 15 amino acids. The trim removed 4 bases at V and 6 bases at J, leaving 12 bases unmatched. Germline CDR1 reads SGDLS; CDR2 reads YYNGEE. The sequenced CDR3 bases are TGTGCCAGCAGCCCCCGGACAGGCCCGTTGGATGGC. This codes for CASSPRTGPLDG. In full, the CDR3 is CASSPRTGPLDGYTF.

This clone has a count of ten or more. The read halts 3 residues ahead of the CDR3 end, with the missing end drawn from the germline J gene. The chain links TRBV29-1 to TRBJ2-1; TRBD2 aligns across 10 bases. The germline V gene encodes CDR1 SQVTM and CDR2 ANQGSEA. The length of the CDR3 is 13 residues. V was pared by 5 bases and J by 5 bases, with 3 bases of the junction left unmatched. The part of the CDR3 DNA that was read is TGCAGCGTTCGGACTAGCGGACACAATGAG. The encoded protein is CSVRTSGHNE. The whole CDR3 protein reads CSVRTSGHNEQFF.

This clone was seen ten or more times. The read gets to within 3 residues of the CDR3 end, and the germline J gene fills in the rest. This rearrangement joins TRBV7-2 to TRBJ2-2; TRBD2 aligns across 8 bases. V lost 4 bases and J lost 5; bases outside the gene matches: 6. CDR1 is SGHTA and CDR2 is FQGNSA in the germline V gene. The CDR3 spans 15 residues. The CDR3 DNA, read in part, is TGTGCCAGCAGCTCCTACTTAGCGGGAACCGGGGAG. It encodes CASSSYLAGTGE. The entire CDR3 sequence reads CASSSYLAGTGELFF.

This clone came up many times. With the read ending 3 residues before the CDR3 end, the germline J gene is used to fill in that end. The chain has TRBV18 and TRBJ2-5; TRBD1 agrees at 10 bases. V shed 2 bases and J 5 bases; nucleotides not matched to a gene: 11. The CDR3 contains 17 residues. Germline values: CDR1 KGHSH, CDR2 LQKENI. The part of the CDR3 DNA that was read is TGTGCCAGCTCACCAAAGTTAGGGACAGGGGCCGTGGAGACC. It yields the protein CASSPKLGTGAVET. The entire CDR3 protein is CASSPKLGTGAVETQYF.

This clone was picked up many times. Sequence at one end of the junction differs from germline and may be a read error. CDR3 sequence: CASSQDRGTGLSNQPQHF. The CDR3 DNA, read in part, is TGCGCCAGCAGCCAAGATCGGGGGACAGGTCTCAGCAATCAGCCC. The chain is built from TRBV4-2 and TRBJ1-5; 8 bases agree with TRBD1. The sequenced fragment ends 3 residues before the CDR3 boundary, so the rest is inferred from the germline J gene. The germline V gene has CDR1 LGHNA and CDR2 YNFKEQ. The CDR3 runs 18 residues.

Here the CDR3 reads CASSEDRGNSPLHF. CDR3 DNA (partial): TGTGCCAGCAGTGAGGACAGGGGTAATTCACCC. The chain combines TRBV25-1 with TRBJ1-6; 9 nucleotides line up with TRBD1. Sequencing ends 3 residues short of the CDR3 end; the germline J gene provides the rest. V shed 3 bases and J 6 bases; nucleotides not matched to a gene: 0. The germline V gene has CDR1 MGHDK and CDR2 SYGVNS. This CDR3 is built from 14 residues.

This clone showed up many times. The CDR3 bases that were read are TGTGCCAGCAGCTCGTCCGGGACTAACTACAATGAG. Its protein product is CASSSSGTNYNE. In full, the CDR3 is CASSSSGTNYNEQFF. The chain uses TRBV7-2 and TRBJ2-1; 7 bases are shared with TRBD2. The DNA ends 3 residues before the CDR3 does, and the rest of the CDR3 is filled in from the germline J gene. The junction had 6 bases not matched to a gene; V was cut back by 4 bases and J by 3 bases. CDR1 is SGHTA, CDR2 FQGNSA, per germline. The CDR3 extends over 15 amino acids.

This clone was detected ten times or more. From the germline J gene comes the end of the CDR3, since the read stops 3 residues before it. The chain has TRBV12-3 or TRBV12-4 and TRBJ2-3; a weak D match, TRBD2 (5 bases). Trimming stripped 6 bases from V and 2 bases from J, with 9 bases between. This CDR3 contains 13 residues. CDR3: CASSGLATDTQYF. Incomplete CDR3 DNA: TGTGCCAGCAGCGGACTTGCCACAGATACG.

The sample holds many counts of this clone. The read terminates 3 residues before the CDR3 end, so the remaining end is supplied by the germline J gene. The chain employs TRBV7-2 and TRBJ1-5, with 8 positions matching TRBD1. CDR3 size: 15 residues. The germline CDR1 and CDR2 sequences are SGHTA and FQGNSA. The V segment lost 5 bases and the J segment 4 bases; nucleotides outside the gene matches: 7. This CDR3 is CASSDRGYVNQPQHF. The sequenced part of the CDR3 DNA is TGTGCCAGCAGCGACAGGGGATATGTTAATCAGCCC.

This clone came up many times. The CDR3 end is not reached by the read, which stops 3 residues before it; the germline J gene fills it in. The rearrangement links TRBV7-2 to TRBJ2-1; TRBD1 matches at 8 bases. The V and J ends lost 5 bases and 7 bases, in that order; junction bases with no gene match: 10. CDR1 and CDR2 from the germline V gene are SGHTA and FQGNSA. The CDR3 sequence is 15 residues long. Incomplete CDR3 DNA: TGTGCCAGCAGCCCCAGGACAGGGCTATCTAATGAG. It codes for CASSPRTGLSNE. The full CDR3 is CASSPRTGLSNEQFF.

This clone was found many times. The read ends 3 residues before the CDR3 terminus; that terminus is restored from the germline J gene. This rearrangement joins TRBV2 to TRBJ2-3; TRBD1 is a possible D gene (5 bases). CDR3 length equals 13 residues. CDR1 is SNHLY, CDR2 FYNNEI, per germline. The CDR3: CASSEVDSQAQYF. CDR3 DNA, as far as it was read: TGTGCCAGCAGTGAAGTAGACAGCCAGGCG.

This clone was observed at least ten times. CDR3 protein: CASSQELAGVGEQFF. The CDR3 DNA, read in part, is TGTGCCAGCAGCCAAGAGCTAGCGGGAGTGGGTGAG. The chain couples TRBV4-2 to TRBJ2-1; TRBD2 matches at 10 bases. The read stops 3 residues short of the end of the CDR3; the missing end is completed from the germline J gene. Unmatched junction bases numbered 5, after V lost 0 bases and J lost 9 bases. CDR1 is LGHNA and CDR2 is YNFKEQ in the germline V gene. The CDR3 runs to 15 residues.

This clone has a count of ten or more. Read coverage stops 3 residues before the CDR3 terminus; the germline J gene supplies the remainder. The chain uses TRBV4-2 and TRBJ1-6; TRBD1 is a possible D gene (5 bases). CDR1 and CDR2 from the germline V gene are LGHNA and YNFKEQ. This CDR3 is 14 amino acids long. Trimming removed 0 bases at V and 10 bases at J, with 10 bases between. CDR3 DNA, as far as it was read: TGTGCCAGCAGCCAAGAAGAGGGGCGGTCACCC. Translating it yields CASSQEEGRSP. The whole CDR3 reads CASSQEEGRSPLHF.

This clone was seen ten or more times. Sequencing ends 3 residues short of the CDR3 end; the germline J gene provides the rest. The rearrangement links TRBV19 to TRBJ2-2; TRBD1 aligns across 7 bases. The CDR3 extends over 17 amino acids. The junction had 14 bases not matched to a gene; V was cut back by 10 bases and J by 0 bases. Per germline, CDR1 LNHDA and CDR2 SQIVND (reference sequence). CDR3 bases read: TGTGCCAACTCGGGACAGATCGAGGGGCCGAACACCGGGGAG. Amino acids: CANSGQIEGPNTGE. The whole CDR3 region reads CANSGQIEGPNTGELFF.

Ten or more counts support this clone. One end of the junction does not line up with germline, which may come from a read error. The CDR3 end falls 3 residues outside the read, so it is completed with the germline J gene. V is TRBV7-9 and J is TRBJ2-7; D might be TRBD1 (6 bases). This CDR3 contains 13 residues. The germline CDR1 and CDR2 sequences are SEHNR and FQNEAQ (reference sequence). CDR3 amino acids: CSSSHQGSYEQYF. The DNA read from the CDR3 is TGTTCCAGCAGCCACCAGGGGTCATACGAG.

This clone was observed many times. Coverage ceases 3 residues before the CDR3 finishes, and the germline J gene fills in the end. The gene calls are TRBV11-2 and TRBJ1-6; 9 bases fit TRBD1. V shed 1 base, J shed 9 bases, and the junction held 4 bases outside the gene matches. The V gene's germline CDR1 is SGHAT and CDR2 FQNNGV. The length of the CDR3 is 15 residues. Incomplete CDR3 DNA: TGTGCCAGCAGCTTAGTAGGACAGGGGTCTTCACCC. Encoded protein: CASSLVGQGSSP. The full CDR3 sequence reads CASSLVGQGSSPLHF.

This clone occurred many times. The DNA ends 3 residues before the CDR3 does, and the rest of the CDR3 is filled in from the germline J gene. The gene calls are TRBV20-1 and TRBJ1-5, with D possibly TRBD1 on 6 matching bases. Germline CDR1 reads DFQATT; CDR2 reads SNEGSKA (reference sequence). This CDR3 comprises 14 residues. Trimming stripped 5 bases from V and 4 bases from J, with 15 bases between. CDR3 sequence reads: CSALSGTNNQPQHF. The CDR3 DNA, read in part, is TGCAGTGCTCTCTCCGGGACAAATAATCAGCCC.

There are many counts of this clone. The read terminates 3 residues before the CDR3 end, so the remaining end is supplied by the germline J gene. The V and J genes are TRBV15 and TRBJ2-1; TRBD2 matches at 8 bases. The CDR3 sequence is 19 residues long. Germline V gives CDR1 LNHNV, CDR2 YYDKDF (reference sequence). The trim removed 3 bases at V and 6 bases at J, leaving 19 bases unmatched. The CDR3 bases that were read are TGTGCCACCAGCAGGGAACACCCTCTACTAGCGGATGAGCCCAATGAG. The encoded protein is CATSREHPLLADEPNE. The complete CDR3 protein is CATSREHPLLADEPNEQFF.

This clone has at least ten counts. The read stops 3 residues short of the end of the CDR3; the missing end is completed from the germline J gene. This rearrangement joins TRBV7-8 to TRBJ2-7; a possible D gene is TRBD1 (6 bases). The ends were cut back, 2 bases at V and 0 bases at J, with 8 bases in the middle. Germline V gene sequence: CDR1 SGHVS, CDR2 FQNEAQ. The CDR3 runs to 14 residues. CDR3 protein: CASSLHRDSYEQYF. The part of the CDR3 DNA that was read is TGTGCCAGCAGCTTACACAGGGACTCCTACGAG.

This clone was seen repeatedly, ten times or more. With the read ending 3 residues before the CDR3 end, the germline J gene is used to fill in that end. The chain joins TRBV7-6 to TRBJ2-3; 11 nucleotides match TRBD2. After removal of 5 bases from V and 5 bases from J, the junction contained 9 bases not matched to a gene. Germline values: CDR1 SGHVS, CDR2 FNYEAQ. The CDR3 spans 16 residues. CDR3 DNA (partial): TGTGCCAGCAGCGACGCTAGCGGGGGGTGGGAAGATACG. Translation gives CASSDASGGWEDT. The whole CDR3 is CASSDASGGWEDTQYF.